Given below is one T cell receptor beta chain in context. The sample originates from a study of blood T cell repertoires in COVID-19. In the original processing: Counts of nucleated cells, estimated from reference gene primer amplification, were obtained. Only in-frame clones appear in the TCRdb table, and some are missing; sequencing was by immunoSEQ multiplex PCR. That table is the source of V, J and clone size, and D and trimming were worked out from the DNA. This table holds about 100,000 clones, about 85% found once. CDR1 is GTSNPN, CDR2 SVGIG, per germline (reference sequence). V was clipped by 2 bases and J by 7 bases, with 15 bases between them. CDR3 length: 15 residues.

Sequenced material: peripheral blood. The chain is built from TRBV30 and TRBJ1-6, with D maybe TRBD1 (6 bases). This receptor was obtained from a man in his fifties with active or convalescent COVID-19. The CDR3 is CAWSPGASFNSPLHF. The CDR3 DNA reads TGTGCCTGGAGTCCAGGGGCCTCCTTCAATTCACCCCTCCACTTT.